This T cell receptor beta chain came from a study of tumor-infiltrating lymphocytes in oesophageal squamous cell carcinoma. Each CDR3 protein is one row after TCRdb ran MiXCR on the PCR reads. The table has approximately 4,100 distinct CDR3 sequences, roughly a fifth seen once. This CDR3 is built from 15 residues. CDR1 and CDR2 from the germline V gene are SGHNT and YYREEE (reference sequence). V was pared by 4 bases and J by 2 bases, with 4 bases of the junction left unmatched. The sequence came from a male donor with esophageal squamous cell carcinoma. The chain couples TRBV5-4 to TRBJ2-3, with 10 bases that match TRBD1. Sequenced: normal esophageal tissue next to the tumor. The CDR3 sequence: CASSPGTGVTDTQYF. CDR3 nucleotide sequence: TGTGCCAGCAGCCCCGGGACAGGGGTCACAGATACGCAGTATTTT. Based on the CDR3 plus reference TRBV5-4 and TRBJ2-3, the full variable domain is ETGVTQSPTHLIKTRGQQVTLRCSSQSGHNTVSWYQQALGQGPQFIFQYYREEENGRGNFPPRFSGLQFPNYSSELNVNALELDDSALYLCASSPGTGVTDTQYFGPGTRLTVL.